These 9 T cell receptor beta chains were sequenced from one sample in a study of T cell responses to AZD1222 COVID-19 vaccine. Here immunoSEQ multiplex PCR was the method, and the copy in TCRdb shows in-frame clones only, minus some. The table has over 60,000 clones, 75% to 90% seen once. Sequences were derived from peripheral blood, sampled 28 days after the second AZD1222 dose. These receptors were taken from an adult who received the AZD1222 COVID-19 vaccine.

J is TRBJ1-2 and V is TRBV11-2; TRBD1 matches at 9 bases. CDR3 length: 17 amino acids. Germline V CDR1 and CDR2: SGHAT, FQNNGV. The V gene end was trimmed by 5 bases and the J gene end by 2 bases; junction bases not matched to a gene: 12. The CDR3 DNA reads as TGTGCCAGCAGCGAAGGGACAGGGAATGGAGGGAACTATGGCTACACCTTC. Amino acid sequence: CASSEGTGNGGNYGYTF.

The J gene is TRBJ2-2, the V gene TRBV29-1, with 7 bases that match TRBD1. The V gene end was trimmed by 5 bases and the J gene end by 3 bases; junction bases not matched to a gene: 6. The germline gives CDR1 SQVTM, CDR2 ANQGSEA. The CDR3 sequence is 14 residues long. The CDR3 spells CSVRQGSDTGELFF. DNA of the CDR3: TGCAGCGTTAGACAGGGATCGGACACCGGGGAGCTGTTTTTT.

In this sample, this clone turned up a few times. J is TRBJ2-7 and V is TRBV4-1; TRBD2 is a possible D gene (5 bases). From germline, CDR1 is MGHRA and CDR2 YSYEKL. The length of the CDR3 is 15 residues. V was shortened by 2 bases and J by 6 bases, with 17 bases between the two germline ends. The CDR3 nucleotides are TGCGCCAGCAGCCAACTTGGGATAAGCGGAAGCGAGCAGTACTTC. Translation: CASSQLGISGSEQYF.

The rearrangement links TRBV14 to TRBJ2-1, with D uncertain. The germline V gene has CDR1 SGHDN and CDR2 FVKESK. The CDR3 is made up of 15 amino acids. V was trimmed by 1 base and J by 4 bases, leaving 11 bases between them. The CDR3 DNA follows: TGTGCCAGCAGCCAAGCAGAGACACGTTACAATGAGCAGTTCTTC. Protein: CASSQAETRYNEQFF.

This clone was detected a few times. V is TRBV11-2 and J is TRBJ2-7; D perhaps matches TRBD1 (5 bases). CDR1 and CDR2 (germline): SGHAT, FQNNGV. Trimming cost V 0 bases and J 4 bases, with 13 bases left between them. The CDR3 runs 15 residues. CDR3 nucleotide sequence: TGTGCCAGCAGCTTAGAATGGGGCGCTTCGTACGAGCAGTACTTC. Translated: CASSLEWGASYEQYF.

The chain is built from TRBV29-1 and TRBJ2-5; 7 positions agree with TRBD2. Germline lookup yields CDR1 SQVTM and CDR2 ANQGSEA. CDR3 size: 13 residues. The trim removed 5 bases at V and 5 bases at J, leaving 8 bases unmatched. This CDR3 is CSVWDAGEETQYF. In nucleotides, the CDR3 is TGCAGCGTTTGGGATGCGGGAGAGGAGACCCAGTACTTC.

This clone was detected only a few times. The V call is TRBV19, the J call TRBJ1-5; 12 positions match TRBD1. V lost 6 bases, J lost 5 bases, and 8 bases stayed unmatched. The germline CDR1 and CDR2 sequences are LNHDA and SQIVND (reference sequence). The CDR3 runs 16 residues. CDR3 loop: CASRDAGTGGYQPQHF. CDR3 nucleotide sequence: TGTGCCAGTAGGGACGCCGGGACAGGGGGCTATCAGCCCCAGCATTTT.

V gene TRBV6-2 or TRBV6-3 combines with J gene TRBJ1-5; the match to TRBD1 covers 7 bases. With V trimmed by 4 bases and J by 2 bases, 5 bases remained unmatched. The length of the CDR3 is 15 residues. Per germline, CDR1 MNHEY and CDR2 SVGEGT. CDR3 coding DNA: TGTGCCAGCAGTTTAGACAGGGTTGGCAATCAGCCCCAGCATTTT. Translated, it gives CASSLDRVGNQPQHF.

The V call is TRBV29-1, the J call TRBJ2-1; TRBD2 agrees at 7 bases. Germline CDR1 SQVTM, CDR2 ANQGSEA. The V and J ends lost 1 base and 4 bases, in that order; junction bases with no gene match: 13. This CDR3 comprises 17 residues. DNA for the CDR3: TGCAGCGTTGAAGGTAGCCCCAGTGGGGGGGGGTACAATGAGCAGTTCTTC. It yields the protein CSVEGSPSGGGYNEQFF.